This T cell receptor (beta chain) was captured in a study of Ad26.COV2.S vaccination and SARS-CoV-2 variants. Findings of the study overall: Vaccine recipients surpassed placebo recipients in spike-specific TCR breadth. TCR breadth and depth analyses may have underestimated total T cell responses.

Generated by immunoSEQ multiplex PCR, the TCRdb table keeps only in-frame clones and is missing some. The sample has approximately 340,000 clones, under 95% seen once. The CDR3 covers 16 residues. The V segment lost 4 bases and the J segment 8 bases; nucleotides outside the gene matches: 13. Germline lookup yields CDR1 SNHLY and CDR2 FYNNEI. Regarding this clone: What it binds is unknown.

This sample comprised peripheral blood, obtained after recovery from COVID-19. The chain combines TRBV2 with TRBJ2-4; 8 bases are a match to TRBD1. The TCR sequence derives from a human donor who had recovered from COVID-19. CDR3 protein: CASSGLSRQGHYIQYF. CDR3 in DNA: TGTGCCAGCAGTGGACTCTCCAGACAGGGGCACTACATTCAGTACTTC.